Each of the 10 T cell receptor beta chains below was sequenced from the same sample in a study of shared clonotypes between healthy human individuals. Sequencing was performed with immunoSEQ multiplex PCR; in TCRdb, only in-frame clones are kept and a portion is missing. The sample holds 950,000 to 1,100,000 clones, around 74% seen once. Sequenced material: memory CD4+ T cells sorted from blood. As for subset: CD45RA-negative fraction. All receptors derive from a man between 18 and 35 years old in good health.

This clone was detected only once. The V gene is TRBV5-1, the J gene TRBJ2-7, with a tentative D call TRBD2 (6 bases). Trimming left V 9 bases short and J 6 bases short, with 13 bases between. This CDR3 is 11 amino acids long. Looked up from germline, CDR1 is SGHRS and CDR2 is YFSETQ. CDR3 sequence (DNA): TGCGCCACCCGGTCCGGGAGCGAGCAGTACTTC. It is translated as CATRSGSEQYF. Full variable domain (missing parts from reference TRBV5-1 and TRBJ2-7): KAGVTQTPRYLIKTRGQQVTLSCSPISGHRSVSWYQQTPGQGLQFLFEYFSETQRNKGNFPGRFSGRQFSNSRSEMNVSTLELGDSALYLCATRSGSEQYFGPGTRLTVT.

The chain couples TRBV2 to TRBJ2-3, with D unresolved. With 7 bases removed from V and 0 bases from J, the gap between germline ends came to 11 bases. The CDR3 contains 14 residues. Germline lookup yields CDR1 SNHLY and CDR2 FYNNEI. In nucleotides, the CDR3 is TGTGCCAGCAAACGGGCGGTTAGCACAGATACGCAGTATTTT. Translated, it gives CASKRAVSTDTQYF.

The sample holds one count of this clone. The CDR3 region is CASSLKGEYDSPLHF. The CDR3 nucleotides are TGTGCCAGCAGCTTAAAAGGGGAGTACGATTCACCCCTCCACTTT. This chain uses TRBV5-4 with TRBJ1-6, with D perhaps matching TRBD1 (5 bases). Germline V gene lookup returns CDR1 SGHNT and CDR2 YYREEE (reference sequence). The CDR3 loop spans 15 amino acids. The V and J ends lost 2 bases and 8 bases respectively, with 14 bases between them.

The chain uses TRBV5-1 and TRBJ1-6; 9 bases map to TRBD1. The germline CDR1 and CDR2 sequences are SGHRS and YFSETQ. V lost 4 bases to trimming and J lost 2 bases; unmatched junction nucleotides: 7. The CDR3 totals 17 residues. The CDR3 loop reads CASSQGQGGAYNSPLHF. CDR3 nucleotides: TGCGCCAGCAGCCAGGGACAGGGAGGGGCCTATAATTCACCCCTCCACTTT.

V usage is TRBV11-2 and J usage is TRBJ1-6; unclear D gene. V shed 1 base and J shed 7 bases, with 11 bases lying between them. The CDR3 has 15 residues. Looked up from germline, CDR1 is SGHAT and CDR2 is FQNNGV. CDR3 bases: TGTGCCAGCAGCTTAGGTCCTTTCCCCAATTCACCCCTCCACTTT. Protein: CASSLGPFPNSPLHF.

Details on this clone: This may come from a read error, since a much larger clone is one base off. The J gene is TRBJ2-2, the V gene TRBV27, with 9 bases that match TRBD1. This CDR3 has 15 residues. Germline CDR1 and CDR2: MNHEY and SMNVEV (reference sequence). CDR3 in DNA: TGTGCCAGCAGAACCGGGACAGGGAACACCAGGGAGCTGTTTTTT. The encoded protein is CASRTGTGNTRELFF.

The chain combines TRBV6-5 with TRBJ2-5; D may correspond to TRBD1 or TRBD2 (7 bases each). The CDR3 length is 14 residues. V lost 2 bases, J lost 4 bases, and 11 bases lay in between. The germline V gene encodes CDR1 MNHEY and CDR2 SVGAGI. The CDR3 coding sequence is TGTGCCAGCAGTTACGGCAGGGGGGGAGAGACCCAGTACTTC. Its translation: CASSYGRGGETQYF.

CDR3 residues: CATASPGLAAYEQYF. The CDR3 region has the DNA TGTGCCACCGCGAGTCCGGGACTAGCGGCCTACGAGCAGTACTTC. The V call is TRBV10-3, the J call TRBJ2-5; 11 nucleotides line up with TRBD2. TRBJ2-7 matches the DNA end more closely, so the J call is doubtful. This CDR3 spans 15 amino acids. CDR1 ENHRY and CDR2 SYGVKD come from the germline V gene.

This chain connects TRBV27 to TRBJ2-2; 7 positions match TRBD1. The CDR3 is 14 amino acids. V lost 5 bases, J lost 4 bases, and 4 bases stayed unmatched. CDR1 and CDR2 (germline): MNHEY, SMNVEV (reference sequence). CDR3 DNA sequence: TGTGCCAGCAGTCCCAGACAGGGCACCGGGGAGCTGTTTTTT. Its translation: CASSPRQGTGELFF.

The V call is TRBV6-5, the J call TRBJ2-7; 12 bases are a match to TRBD1. Per germline, CDR1 MNHEY and CDR2 SVGAGI. V gave up 1 base and J gave up 4 bases; unmatched junction bases: 5. The CDR3 covers 16 residues. CDR3 sequence: CASSYWGQGASYEQYF. CDR3 DNA: TGTGCCAGCAGTTACTGGGGACAGGGGGCGAGTTACGAGCAGTACTTC.